This T cell receptor beta chain was sequenced in a study of blood T cell repertoires in COVID-19. Study as a whole: COVID-19 samples collected from the United States, Italy and Spain covered acute and convalescent phases. From T cells, B-cell-depleted T cells, or PBMCs came the material, which was cDNA or gDNA.

Authors' data handling: From reference gene primer amplification, estimates of nucleated cell counts were derived. Sequenced by immunoSEQ multiplex PCR; TCRdb stores in-frame clones only, minus some. That table is the source of V, J and clone size, and D and trimming were worked out from the DNA. The sample has a few hundred thousand clones; around 90% are singletons. Germline-derived CDR1 and CDR2 are SGHNT and YENEEA. The CDR3 covers 12 residues. With 4 bases removed from V and 10 bases from J, the gap between germline ends came to 11 bases. This clone was recorded only once. The material sequenced was peripheral blood. This receptor was identified in a man between 18 and 29 years old with active or convalescent COVID-19. This sequence joins TRBV11-3 and TRBJ2-1; D perhaps matches TRBD2 (5 bases). CDR3 DNA sequence: TGTGCCAGCAGCTCTAGCCTCGGAGAGCAGTTCTTC. Its translation: CASSSSLGEQFF.